The following is a T cell receptor (beta chain) sequence with its context. The data belong to a study of identical twins. TCRdb re-called the 5' RACE reads through MiXCR, storing one row per CDR3 protein. This sample has 420,000 or so distinct CDR3 sequences, with about 18% found just once. This clonotype originated in a man aged 50-60 years in good health. Material for sequencing was naive T cells sorted from blood.

CDR3 DNA sequence: TGTGCCATCAGCGGCTTATCGGCTAGCACAGATACGCAGTATTTT. Protein product: CAISGLSASTDTQYF. V usage is TRBV10-3 and J usage is TRBJ2-3; D call uncertain. V was pared by 6 bases and J by 0 bases, with 13 bases between. The CDR3 is made up of 15 amino acids. Germline V gene data show CDR1 as ENHRY and CDR2 as SYGVKD.